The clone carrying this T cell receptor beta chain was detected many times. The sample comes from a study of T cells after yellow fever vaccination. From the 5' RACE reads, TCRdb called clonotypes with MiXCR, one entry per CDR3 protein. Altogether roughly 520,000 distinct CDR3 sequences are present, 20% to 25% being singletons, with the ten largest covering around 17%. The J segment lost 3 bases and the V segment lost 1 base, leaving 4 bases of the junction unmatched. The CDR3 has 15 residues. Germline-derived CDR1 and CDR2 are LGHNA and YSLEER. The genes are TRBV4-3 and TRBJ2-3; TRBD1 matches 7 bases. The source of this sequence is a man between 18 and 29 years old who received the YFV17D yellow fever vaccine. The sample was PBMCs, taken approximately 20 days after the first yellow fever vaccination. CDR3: CASSQGQGRTDTQYF. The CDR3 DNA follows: TGCGCCAGCAGCCAAGGACAGGGTCGTACAGATACGCAGTATTTT.